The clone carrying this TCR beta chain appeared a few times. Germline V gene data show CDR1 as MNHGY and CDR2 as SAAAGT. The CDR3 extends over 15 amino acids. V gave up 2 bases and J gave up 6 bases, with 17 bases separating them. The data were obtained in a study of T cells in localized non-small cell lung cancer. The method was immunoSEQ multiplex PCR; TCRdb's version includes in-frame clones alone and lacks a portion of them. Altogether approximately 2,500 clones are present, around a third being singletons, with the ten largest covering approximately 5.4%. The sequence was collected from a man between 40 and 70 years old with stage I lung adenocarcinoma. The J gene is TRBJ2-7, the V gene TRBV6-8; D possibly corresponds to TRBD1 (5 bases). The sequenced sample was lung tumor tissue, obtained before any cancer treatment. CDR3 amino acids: CASSYRAGIPAEQYF. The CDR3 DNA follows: TGTGCCAGCAGTTACAGGGCAGGGATACCGGCCGAGCAGTACTTC.